One and the same sample provided the 31 T cell receptor beta chains below, sequenced in a study of shared clonotypes between healthy human individuals. Profiling relied on immunoSEQ multiplex PCR, and the TCRdb table lists in-frame clones only, not all of them. Of millions of clones detected, around 94% appear once; the ten largest clones hold 0.13% to 0.15%. The sample consisted of naive CD4+ T cells sorted from blood. The subset denotes: CD45RA+ positively selected. Receptor source: a man younger than 35 in good health.

The chain uses TRBV28 and TRBJ2-5; possibly TRBD2 for D (6 bases). CDR3 length equals 12 residues. Trimming removed 6 bases at V and 5 bases at J, with 10 bases between. Germline V gene lookup returns CDR1 MDHEN and CDR2 SYDVKM. Here the CDR3 DNA reads TGTGCCAGCAGGGGGACTCGGGAGACCCAGTACTTC. This gives the protein CASRGTRETQYF. The variable domain in full, with the rest retrieved from reference TRBV28 and TRBJ2-5, is DVKVTQSSRYLVKRTGEKVFLECVQDMDHENMFWYRQDPGLGLRLIYFSYDVKMKEKGDIPEGYSVSREKKERFSLILESASTNQTSMYLCASRGTRETQYFGPGTRLLVL.

About this clone itself: Within the sample, other DNA sequences also encode this same CDR3. The chain combines TRBV28 with TRBJ2-3, with 12 bases lining up with TRBD2. Germline V lookup: CDR1 MDHEN, CDR2 SYDVKM. CDR3 length: 15 residues. The V gene end was trimmed by 5 bases and the J gene end by 1 base; junction bases not matched to a gene: 1. For the CDR3, the DNA is TGTGCCAGCAGTCCTAGCGGGGGGGGCACAGATACGCAGTATTTT. Its translation: CASSPSGGGTDTQYF.

A note on this clone: The same CDR3 also results from other DNA sequences found in this sample. The V gene is TRBV19, the J gene TRBJ1-2, with 8 positions matching TRBD1. The CDR3 is 14 residues long. The V gene end was trimmed by 6 bases and the J gene end by 0 bases; junction bases not matched to a gene: 3. Germline CDR1 LNHDA, CDR2 SQIVND (reference sequence). CDR3 nucleotides: TGTGCCAGTAGCCCAGGGGGCACTAACTATGGCTACACCTTC. Protein sequence: CASSPGGTNYGYTF.

This clone was detected only a few times. V usage is TRBV29-1 and J usage is TRBJ1-2; D remains unclear. Deletions cut 7 bases from V and 8 bases from J, with 17 bases between. CDR3 length: 12 amino acids. Germline lookup yields CDR1 SQVTM and CDR2 ANQGSEA. The CDR3 spells CSAEVPLGGYTF. CDR3 DNA: TGCAGCGCCGAGGTTCCATTAGGCGGCTACACCTTC.

With regard to this clone: Other nucleotide sequences in the sample specify the same CDR3. The chain recombines TRBV7-2 with TRBJ2-3, with 9 bases identical to TRBD2. J lost 6 bases, V lost 1 base, and 5 bases had no gene match. Germline V gene lookup returns CDR1 SGHTA and CDR2 FQGNSA. CDR3 size: 15 residues. CDR3 sequence (DNA): TGTGCCAGCAGCTTAGGCGGGAGGGCCGGGGATACGCAGTATTTT. Its translation is CASSLGGRAGDTQYF. The full variable domain, rest sourced from reference TRBV7-2 and TRBJ2-3, is GAGVSQSPSNKVTEKGKDVELRCDPISGHTALYWYRQSLGQGLEFLIYFQGNSAPDKSGLPSDRFSAERTGGSVSTLTIQRTQQEDSAVYLCASSLGGRAGDTQYFGPGTRLTVL.

The V and J genes are TRBV5-1 and TRBJ2-1; D possibly corresponds to TRBD2 (6 bases). Trimming removed 0 bases from V and 5 bases from J, with 12 bases in between. CDR3 length: 15 residues. Germline V gene sequence: CDR1 SGHRS, CDR2 YFSETQ. CDR3 in amino acids: CASSLEGLQNNEQFF. CDR3 coding DNA: TGCGCCAGCAGCTTGGAGGGACTCCAAAACAATGAGCAGTTCTTC.

The chain recombines TRBV7-2 with TRBJ2-7; TRBD1 agrees at 8 bases. V lost 5 bases and J lost 7; bases outside the gene matches: 10. The V gene's germline CDR1 is SGHTA and CDR2 FQGNSA. The CDR3 runs 14 residues. CDR3 nucleotide sequence: TGTGCCAGCAGCAGCGTAGGACAGGGCGGGGAGCAGTACTTC. Translated, it gives CASSSVGQGGEQYF.

This chain joins TRBV18 and TRBJ2-3, with 8 nucleotides matching TRBD2. Germline trimming cut 3 bases from V and 5 bases from J; bases unmatched to any gene: 4. There are 14 residues in the CDR3. Germline-derived CDR1 and CDR2 are KGHSH and LQKENI. The CDR3 region has the DNA TGTGCCAGCTCACCTGCGAGCGGGGGAGATACGCAGTATTTT. Translating it yields CASSPASGGDTQYF.

This clone was seen once. This sample includes further DNA sequences coding for the same CDR3. The chain recombines TRBV5-6 with TRBJ1-5; D gene unclear. The germline V gene encodes CDR1 SGHDT and CDR2 YYEEEE. The V gene lost 0 bases and the J gene lost 1 base, with 5 bases spanning the gap. This CDR3 has 14 amino acids. CDR3 in amino acids: CASSLGQSNQPQHF. Written as DNA, the CDR3 is TGTGCCAGCAGCTTGGGTCAGAGCAATCAGCCCCAGCATTTT.

The V gene is TRBV25-1, the J gene TRBJ2-5; 9 bases agree with TRBD2. J gave up 5 bases and V 2 bases, and 9 bases lay outside the gene matches. Germline V CDR1 and CDR2: MGHDK, SYGVNS. This CDR3 is built from 16 residues. The CDR3 nucleotides read TGTGCCAGCAGTGAAAGCGGCGGGAGGGCGTGGGAGACCCAGTACTTC. Protein: CASSESGGRAWETQYF.

The genes are TRBV6-5 and TRBJ2-7, with 10 bases matching TRBD2. This CDR3 has 15 residues. V lost 7 bases, J lost 0 bases, and 6 bases stayed unmatched. Germline loops: CDR1 MNHEY, CDR2 SVGAGI. In DNA, the CDR3 is TGTGCCAGCACCTTAAGCGGGAGGGTCTCCTACGAGCAGTACTTC. Translating gives CASTLSGRVSYEQYF.

This chain joins TRBV11-2 and TRBJ2-2, with D uncertain. Per the germline V gene, CDR1 is SGHAT and CDR2 is FQNNGV. The CDR3 is made up of 14 amino acids. V lost 6 bases, J lost 1 base, and 9 bases lay in between. This CDR3 is CASRPPGNTGELFF. Written as DNA, the CDR3 is TGTGCCAGCAGACCCCCTGGGAACACCGGGGAGCTGTTTTTT.

CDR3 coding DNA: TGTGCCAGCAGCTCTCAGGGGGACAGATTCACCGGGGAGCTGTTTTTT. Translating gives CASSSQGDRFTGELFF. The chain employs TRBV5-5 and TRBJ2-2, with 7 nucleotides matching TRBD1. In germline, CDR1 is SGHKS, CDR2 YYEKEE (reference sequence). The CDR3 spans 16 residues. The V and J ends lost 3 bases and 4 bases, in that order; junction bases with no gene match: 9. Complete variable domain (other parts from reference TRBV5-5 and TRBJ2-2): DAGVTQSPTHLIKTRGQQVTLRCSPISGHKSVSWYQQVLGQGPQFIFQYYEKEERGRGNFPDRFSARQFPNYSSELNVNALLLGDSALYLCASSSQGDRFTGELFFGEGSRLTVL.

The chain employs TRBV10-3 and TRBJ2-5, with a possible D match to TRBD2 (6 bases). The germline CDR1 and CDR2 sequences are ENHRY and SYGVKD. The CDR3 contains 14 residues. Trimming took 0 bases from V and 5 from J, leaving 10 bases between them. The CDR3 loop is CAISESLTRETQYF. The CDR3 DNA follows: TGTGCCATCAGTGAGTCTCTGACTAGGGAGACCCAGTACTTC.

On this clone: A read error may produce the germline difference seen at one junction end. The chain is built from TRBV5-1 and TRBJ2-7, with TRBD2 matching 11 bases. Germline V lookup: CDR1 SGHRS, CDR2 YFSETQ. The CDR3 loop spans 14 amino acids. The CDR3 here is CASRRGLAVYEQYF. CDR3 DNA sequence: TGTGCCAGCAGAAGGGGACTAGCGGTCTACGAGCAGTACTTC.

This clone was observed a single time. The chain is built from TRBV10-3 and TRBJ2-1, with a tentative D call TRBD2 (6 bases). This CDR3 is 14 amino acids long. Between the trimmed V and J ends, which lost 5 bases and 6 bases, there was a span of 14 bases. In germline, CDR1 is ENHRY, CDR2 SYGVKD. The CDR3 loop is CAISLGGSGNEQFF. CDR3 in DNA: TGTGCCATCAGTTTGGGGGGATCGGGCAATGAGCAGTTCTTC.

The rearrangement uses TRBV15 and TRBJ1-4; a possible D gene is TRBD1 (5 bases). This CDR3 has 16 residues. The germline V and J ends were trimmed by 3 bases and 2 bases, with 13 bases remaining between them. Germline-derived CDR1 and CDR2 are LNHNV and YYDKDF (reference sequence). CDR3 loop: CATSRVGGGTNEKLFF. DNA for the CDR3: TGTGCCACCAGCAGGGTGGGCGGGGGGACTAATGAAAAACTGTTTTTT.

The chain joins TRBV5-6 to TRBJ2-7; 9 bases align to TRBD1. Trimming at V came to 4 bases and at J to 1 base, leaving 6 bases not matched to a gene. Germline V gene data show CDR1 as SGHDT and CDR2 as YYEEEE. The CDR3 has 15 residues. The DNA of the CDR3 is TGTGCCAGCAGCGCGACCGGGACAGGGTCCTACGAGCAGTACTTC. This codes for CASSATGTGSYEQYF.

As concerns this clone: Other DNA sequences within the sample encode an identical CDR3. The CDR3 reads CASSFRGSYEQYF. DNA for the CDR3: TGTGCCAGCAGCTTTCGGGGTTCCTACGAGCAGTACTTC. The gene calls are TRBV5-8 and TRBJ2-7; the D gene is possibly TRBD2 (5 bases). V was trimmed by 2 bases and J by 1 base, leaving 7 bases between them. CDR3 size: 13 residues. CDR1 and CDR2 from the germline V gene are SGHTS and YDEGEE.

This chain uses TRBV4-2 with TRBJ2-6; 7 bases fit TRBD1. Germline V gene sequence: CDR1 LGHNA, CDR2 YNFKEQ. V was clipped by 4 bases and J by 3 bases; unmatched bases: 12. The CDR3 is 18 residues long. The CDR3 sequence: CASSPRQPGTDGANVLTF. As DNA, the CDR3 is TGTGCCAGCAGCCCTCGGCAACCCGGGACAGATGGGGCCAACGTCCTGACTTTC.

The sample holds one count of this clone. The chain employs TRBV11-2 and TRBJ2-7; 10 positions agree with TRBD2. J lost 3 bases, V lost 4 bases, and 6 bases had no gene match. This CDR3 comprises 15 residues. Germline V lookup: CDR1 SGHAT, CDR2 FQNNGV. In DNA form, the CDR3 reads TGTGCCAGCAGCTCGCGGCCTAGCGGGAGCTACGAGCAGTACTTC. Amino acid sequence: CASSSRPSGSYEQYF.

This clone showed up just once. V is TRBV11-3 and J is TRBJ1-4; 12 bases line up with TRBD1. The CDR3 totals 16 residues. V was pared by 4 bases and J by 6 bases, with 6 bases of the junction left unmatched. The V gene's germline CDR1 is SGHNT and CDR2 YENEEA. CDR3 nucleotide sequence: TGTGCCAGCAGCTCCCGGGACAGGGGGCTGGATGAAAAACTGTTTTTT. Its translation: CASSSRDRGLDEKLFF.

The rearrangement joins TRBV6-6 to TRBJ2-2, with D perhaps matching TRBD2 (5 bases). This CDR3 is built from 13 residues. Trimming shortened V by 6 bases and J by 3 bases, and 8 bases separated the two germline ends. Germline V gene data show CDR1 as MNHNY and CDR2 as SVGAGI (reference sequence). The CDR3 sequence: CASSNGDTGELFF. Here the CDR3 DNA reads TGTGCCAGCAGCAACGGGGACACCGGGGAGCTGTTTTTT.

This clone came up a few times. The genes are TRBV30 and TRBJ1-1; D unresolved. The CDR3 extends over 12 amino acids. V was clipped by 2 bases and J by 5 bases, with 9 bases between them. The germline gives CDR1 GTSNPN, CDR2 SVGIG (reference sequence). DNA of the CDR3: TGTGCCTGGAGTAAGGGAAGTACTGAAGCTTTCTTT. Amino acids: CAWSKGSTEAFF.

The rearrangement uses TRBV9 and TRBJ1-1; 10 positions agree with TRBD1. The CDR3 spans 19 residues. The V and J ends lost 0 bases and 1 base, in that order; junction bases with no gene match: 12. CDR1 and CDR2 (germline): SGDLS, YYNGEE. CDR3 loop: CASSVARDRGALGNTEAFF. The CDR3 DNA reads TGTGCCAGCAGCGTAGCGCGGGACAGGGGTGCGTTGGGGAACACTGAAGCTTTCTTT.

Concerning this clone itself: Other DNA sequences in this specimen translate into the identical CDR3. The chain links TRBV20-1 to TRBJ2-7; no clear D. The CDR3 length is 11 residues. CDR1 and CDR2 (germline): DFQATT, SNEGSKA (reference sequence). The V end lost 5 bases, the J end lost 1 base, and 6 bases lay between the germline ends. The CDR3 reads CSAGDSYEQYF. DNA of the CDR3: TGCAGTGCTGGGGATTCCTACGAGCAGTACTTC.

In its sample, this clone was seen once. The chain uses TRBV18 and TRBJ2-7, with 11 bases identical to TRBD2. This CDR3 spans 16 amino acids. From germline, CDR1 is KGHSH and CDR2 LQKENI. Trimming removed 5 bases from V and 3 bases from J; junction bases left unmatched: 9. The CDR3: CASSSTLAGENYEQYF. CDR3 DNA sequence: TGTGCCAGCTCATCCACACTAGCGGGAGAGAACTACGAGCAGTACTTC. The full variable domain, in which reference TRBV18 and TRBJ2-7 provide the parts outside the CDR3, is NAGVMQNPRHLVRRRGQEARLRCSPMKGHSHVYWYRQLPEEGLKFMVYLQKENIIDESGMPKERFSAEFPKEGPSILRIQQVVRGDSAAYFCASSSTLAGENYEQYFGPGTRLTVT.

The chain joins TRBV6-5 to TRBJ1-4; D perhaps matches TRBD1 (6 bases). The V gene lost 0 bases and the J gene lost 3 bases, with 8 bases spanning the gap. The CDR3 consists of 15 residues. The germline CDR1 and CDR2 sequences are MNHEY and SVGAGI. This CDR3 is CASSYSAGANEKLFF. CDR3 bases: TGTGCCAGCAGTTACTCTGCAGGGGCTAATGAAAAACTGTTTTTT.

As concerns this clone: The junction departs from the called germline gene at one end, perhaps through a read error. In DNA form, the CDR3 reads TGTGCCAGCACCGAGGGTTCGACAGCTTTT. It specifies CASTEGSTAF. The chain has TRBV2 and TRBJ2-3, with D tentatively TRBD1 or TRBD2 (5 bases each). The CDR3 length is 10 residues. Germline V gives CDR1 SNHLY, CDR2 FYNNEI.

The chain is built from TRBV18 and TRBJ2-7; D gene ambiguous. The CDR3 loop spans 14 amino acids. Trimming stripped 3 bases from V and 3 bases from J, with 12 bases between. CDR1 is KGHSH, CDR2 LQKENI, per germline. The CDR3 bases are TGTGCCAGCTCACCCTCCCCCGTCTTCTACGAGCAGTACTTC. Residues: CASSPSPVFYEQYF.

The rearrangement uses TRBV30 and TRBJ1-2, with D perhaps matching TRBD1 (6 bases). The CDR3 covers 13 residues. The V gene's germline CDR1 is GTSNPN and CDR2 SVGIG (reference sequence). Trimming cost V 1 base and J 7 bases, with 13 bases left between them. CDR3 DNA sequence: TGTGCCTGGAGTGAGACCAGGGGTAGTGGCTACACCTTC. As protein: CAWSETRGSGYTF.